This T cell receptor (beta chain) came from a study of technical replicates of blood from a few donors. TCRdb's table, derived via immunoSEQ multiplex PCR, lists solely in-frame clones and lacks some. The data contain just over 70,000 clones, about 94% of them seen just once; the ten biggest clones take up 0.39%. This clone was counted a single time. Specimen: T cells isolated from PBMCs. The sequence was obtained from a human donor in good health.

The CDR3 protein is CASSQDLEGADTQYF. The DNA of the CDR3 is TGCGCCAGCAGCCAAGATTTAGAGGGAGCAGATACGCAGTATTTT. The chain couples TRBV4-1 to TRBJ2-3, with D maybe TRBD2 (5 bases). CDR1 is MGHRA and CDR2 is YSYEKL in the germline V gene. Trimming pared 0 bases from V and 4 bases from J, leaving 11 bases between. The CDR3 spans 15 residues.